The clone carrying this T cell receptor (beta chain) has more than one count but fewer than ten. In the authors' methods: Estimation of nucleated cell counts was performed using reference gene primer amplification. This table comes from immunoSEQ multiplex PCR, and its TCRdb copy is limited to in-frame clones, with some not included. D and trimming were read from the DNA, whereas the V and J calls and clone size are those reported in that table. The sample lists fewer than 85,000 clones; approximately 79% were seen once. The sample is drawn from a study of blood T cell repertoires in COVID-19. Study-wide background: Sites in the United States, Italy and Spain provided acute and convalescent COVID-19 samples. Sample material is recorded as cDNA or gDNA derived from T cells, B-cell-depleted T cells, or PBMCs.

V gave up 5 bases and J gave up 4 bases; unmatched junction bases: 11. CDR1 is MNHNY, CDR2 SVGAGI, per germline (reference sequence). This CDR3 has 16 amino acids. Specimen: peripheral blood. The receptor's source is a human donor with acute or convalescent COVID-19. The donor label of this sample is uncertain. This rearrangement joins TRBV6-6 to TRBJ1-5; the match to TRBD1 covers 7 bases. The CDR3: CASSHRPGQQNQPQHF. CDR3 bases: TGTGCCAGCAGTCATCGACCGGGACAGCAAAATCAGCCCCAGCATTTT.